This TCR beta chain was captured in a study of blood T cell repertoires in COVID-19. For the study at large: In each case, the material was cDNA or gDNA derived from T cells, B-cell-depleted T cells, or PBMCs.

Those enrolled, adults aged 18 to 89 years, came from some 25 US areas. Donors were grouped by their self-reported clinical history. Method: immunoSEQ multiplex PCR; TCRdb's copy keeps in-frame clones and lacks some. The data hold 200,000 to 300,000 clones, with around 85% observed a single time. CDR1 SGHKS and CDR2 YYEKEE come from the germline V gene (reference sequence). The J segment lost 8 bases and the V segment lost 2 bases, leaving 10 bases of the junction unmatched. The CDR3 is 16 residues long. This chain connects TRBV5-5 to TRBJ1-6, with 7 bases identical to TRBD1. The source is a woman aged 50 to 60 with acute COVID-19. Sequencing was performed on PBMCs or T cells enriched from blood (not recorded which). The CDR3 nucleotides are TGTGCCAGCAGCTTTGGTAGGGGGCGAACGGATTCACCCCTCCACTTT. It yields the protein CASSFGRGRTDSPLHF.